The 17 T cell receptor beta chains listed next were all sequenced from one sample in a study of cytomegalovirus exposure and HLA in healthy donors. In the PCR, 60 Vbeta and 13 Jbeta primers were used. The protocol was immunoSEQ multiplex PCR, while the TCRdb copy is restricted to in-frame clones and leaves out a portion. The data show 150,000 to 200,000 clones, with around 72% seen just once and 2.5% to 3.5% held by the top ten. The sample consisted of PBMCs. The receptors shown here come from a woman between 50 and 59 years old in good health and CMV-seropositive.

The chain joins TRBV30 to TRBJ1-5; D uncertain. Germline V lookup: CDR1 GTSNPN, CDR2 SVGIG (reference sequence). With 0 bases removed from V and 5 bases from J, the gap between germline ends came to 11 bases. This CDR3 contains 14 residues. CDR3 coding DNA: TGTGCCTGGAGTGTACTCGGGGTTGATCAGCCCCAGCATTTT. This sequence encodes CAWSVLGVDQPQHF.

This clone turned up a few times. The gene calls are TRBV11-1 and TRBJ1-1, with 12 bases that match TRBD1. Unmatched junction bases numbered 9, after V lost 6 bases and J lost 4 bases. Germline values: CDR1 SGHAT, CDR2 FQDESV (reference sequence). CDR3 length: 16 amino acids. The CDR3 loop is CASSPGTGGWGTEAFF. The CDR3 region has the DNA TGTGCCAGCAGTCCCGGGACAGGGGGCTGGGGCACTGAAGCTTTCTTT.

This clone was recorded once. The chain carries TRBV4-1 and TRBJ2-6, with 9 bases identical to TRBD1. The V segment lost 0 bases and the J segment 0 bases; nucleotides outside the gene matches: 9. The CDR3 is 20 residues long. Looked up from germline, CDR1 is MGHRA and CDR2 is YSYEKL. In nucleotides, the CDR3 is TGCGCCAGCAGCCAAGATCTAGGGGACAGGGCTAACTCTGGGGCCAACGTCCTGACTTTC. It translates to CASSQDLGDRANSGANVLTF.

This clone was observed once. This chain joins TRBV7-9 and TRBJ2-7; no clear D. The CDR3 runs 12 residues. The germline V and J ends were trimmed by 2 bases and 3 bases, with 5 bases remaining between them. Germline V gives CDR1 SEHNR, CDR2 FQNEAQ (reference sequence). The CDR3 reads CASSLNFYEQYF. Here the CDR3 DNA reads TGTGCCAGCAGCTTAAACTTCTACGAGCAGTACTTC.

This chain uses TRBV7-2 with TRBJ1-1; 9 positions match TRBD1. The V segment lost 6 bases and the J segment 3 bases; nucleotides outside the gene matches: 11. The CDR3 totals 16 residues. Germline assignment: CDR1 SGHTA and CDR2 FQGNSA. The CDR3 DNA reads TGTGCCAGCAGATTACAGGGGGCCCCTAGGGACACTGAAGCTTTCTTT. Translating it yields CASRLQGAPRDTEAFF.

The genes are TRBV11-3 and TRBJ1-2, with no clear D. This CDR3 has 16 amino acids. V was shortened by 1 base and J by 1 base, with 13 bases between the two germline ends. Looked up from germline, CDR1 is SGHNT and CDR2 is YENEEA. The CDR3 DNA follows: TGTGCCAGCAGCTTAGTCTCAGGAAAGTTTAACTATGGCTACACCTTC. It encodes CASSLVSGKFNYGYTF.

This clone came up once. This chain connects TRBV7-2 to TRBJ2-7; TRBD1 matches 10 bases. The germline V gene has CDR1 SGHTA and CDR2 FQGNSA. CDR3 length: 16 residues. Germline trimming cut 1 base from V and 4 bases from J; bases unmatched to any gene: 7. The CDR3 protein is CASSLGPRTGGYEQYF. In DNA form, the CDR3 reads TGTGCCAGCAGCTTAGGCCCCCGGACAGGGGGATACGAGCAGTACTTC.

This clone was observed a single time. The V gene is TRBV11-3, the J gene TRBJ2-5; 8 bases map to TRBD1. In germline, CDR1 is SGHNT, CDR2 YENEEA. Unmatched junction bases numbered 6, after V lost 1 base and J lost 2 bases. This CDR3 spans 16 amino acids. The CDR3 sequence: CASSLGAGGFQETQYF. The CDR3, as DNA: TGTGCCAGCAGCTTAGGGGCAGGGGGCTTTCAAGAGACCCAGTACTTC.

CDR3: CASSHEPIYYGYTF. The CDR3 DNA reads as TGTGCCAGCAGTCACGAACCTATCTACTATGGCTACACCTTC. This sequence joins TRBV28 and TRBJ1-2, with D hard to call. Germline V gene data show CDR1 as MDHEN and CDR2 as SYDVKM. The CDR3 length is 14 residues. Between the trimmed V and J ends, which lost 5 bases and 3 bases, there was a span of 13 bases.

The chain is built from TRBV5-1 and TRBJ2-2; D call uncertain. From germline, CDR1 is SGHRS and CDR2 YFSETQ. The V gene lost 3 bases and the J gene lost 0 bases, with 12 bases spanning the gap. The CDR3 contains 16 residues. As DNA, the CDR3 is TGCGCCAGCAGCTCCCGAGTGAGCGCGAACACCGGGGAGCTGTTTTTT. Translating gives CASSSRVSANTGELFF.

V is TRBV6-4 and J is TRBJ1-1; D not resolved. From germline, CDR1 is MRHNA and CDR2 SNTAGT. V was cut by 2 bases and J by 1 base, with 8 bases left in between. The CDR3 is made up of 14 amino acids. The CDR3 here is CASSDRAGNTEAFF. CDR3 in DNA: TGTGCCAGCAGTGACCGGGCGGGGAACACTGAAGCTTTCTTT.

This clone was counted a single time. The V and J genes are TRBV6-5 and TRBJ2-2, with D hard to call. V gave up 10 bases and J gave up 0 bases, with 12 bases separating them. The CDR3 consists of 14 residues. Germline V gives CDR1 MNHEY, CDR2 SVGAGI. The CDR3 protein is CAIRRLANTGELFF. The DNA for the CDR3 is TGTGCCATCCGCCGGCTAGCGAACACCGGGGAGCTGTTTTTT.

The chain couples TRBV7-2 to TRBJ1-2; tentative D call: TRBD1 (6 bases). The CDR3 is 13 residues long. Germline-derived CDR1 and CDR2 are SGHTA and FQGNSA. V was clipped by 2 bases and J by 6 bases, with 10 bases between them. The CDR3 protein is CASSLQPGDGYTF. As DNA, the CDR3 is TGTGCCAGCAGCTTACAGCCAGGGGATGGCTACACCTTC.

The CDR3 coding sequence is TGTGCCAGCTCACCCCCGGGGGGGCCTCGCCAAGAGACCCAGTACTTC. This codes for CASSPPGGPRQETQYF. The chain combines TRBV18 with TRBJ2-5; TRBD2 agrees at 8 bases. Germline V CDR1 and CDR2: KGHSH, LQKENI. The CDR3 sequence is 16 residues long. Trimming removed 3 bases from V and 1 base from J; junction bases left unmatched: 7.

This chain links TRBV5-5 with TRBJ2-5, with 9 bases that match TRBD1. Trimming at V came to 3 bases and at J to 0 bases, leaving 3 bases not matched to a gene. The CDR3 totals 15 residues. Germline-derived CDR1 and CDR2 are SGHKS and YYEKEE (reference sequence). CDR3 in amino acids: CASSWDRAYQETQYF. The CDR3 DNA is TGTGCCAGCAGCTGGGACAGGGCCTACCAAGAGACCCAGTACTTC.

This chain uses TRBV10-2 with TRBJ2-1; TRBD2 matches 11 bases. The V gene's germline CDR1 is WSHSY and CDR2 SAAADI. This CDR3 is 14 amino acids long. J gave up 3 bases and V 6 bases, and 1 base lay outside the gene matches. CDR3 nucleotides: TGCGCCAGCAGACTAGCGGGGGACTACAATGAGCAGTTCTTC. This codes for CASRLAGDYNEQFF.

The gene calls are TRBV10-3 and TRBJ2-1; a possible D gene is TRBD2 (5 bases). V lost 3 bases and J lost 1, with 10 bases in between. The germline V gene has CDR1 ENHRY and CDR2 SYGVKD. There are 15 residues in the CDR3. The CDR3 here is CAISEEGESYNEQFF. CDR3 in DNA: TGTGCCATCAGTGAAGAGGGAGAGTCCTACAATGAGCAGTTCTTC.